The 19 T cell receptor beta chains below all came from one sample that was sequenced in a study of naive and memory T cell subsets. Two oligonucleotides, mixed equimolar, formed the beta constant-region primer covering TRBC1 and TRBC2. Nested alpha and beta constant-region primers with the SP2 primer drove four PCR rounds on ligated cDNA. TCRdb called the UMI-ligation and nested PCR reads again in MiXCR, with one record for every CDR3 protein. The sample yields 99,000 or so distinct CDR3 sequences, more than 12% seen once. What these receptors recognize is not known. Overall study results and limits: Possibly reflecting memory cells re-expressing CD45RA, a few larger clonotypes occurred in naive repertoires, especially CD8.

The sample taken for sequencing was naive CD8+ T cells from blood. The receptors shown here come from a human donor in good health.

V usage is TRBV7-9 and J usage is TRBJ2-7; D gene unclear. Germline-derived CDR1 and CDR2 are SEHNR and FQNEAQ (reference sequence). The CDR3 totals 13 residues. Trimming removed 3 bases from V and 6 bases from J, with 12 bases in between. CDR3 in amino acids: CASSLPPDLEQYF. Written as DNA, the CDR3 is TGTGCCAGCAGCTTGCCCCCGGATCTCGAGCAGTACTTC.

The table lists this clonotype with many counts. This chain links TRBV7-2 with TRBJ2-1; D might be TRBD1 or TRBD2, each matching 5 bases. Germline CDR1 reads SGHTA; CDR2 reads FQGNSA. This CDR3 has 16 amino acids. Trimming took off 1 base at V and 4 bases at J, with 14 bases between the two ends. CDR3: CASSLEGPPYYNEQFF. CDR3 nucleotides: TGTGCCAGCAGCTTAGAGGGACCTCCATATTACAATGAGCAGTTCTTC.

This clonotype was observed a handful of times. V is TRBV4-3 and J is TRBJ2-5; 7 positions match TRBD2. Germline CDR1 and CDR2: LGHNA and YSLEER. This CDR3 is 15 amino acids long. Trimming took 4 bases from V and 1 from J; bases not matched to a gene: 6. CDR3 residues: CASSRWASGQETQYF. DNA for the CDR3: TGCGCCAGCAGCCGATGGGCTAGCGGCCAAGAGACCCAGTACTTC.

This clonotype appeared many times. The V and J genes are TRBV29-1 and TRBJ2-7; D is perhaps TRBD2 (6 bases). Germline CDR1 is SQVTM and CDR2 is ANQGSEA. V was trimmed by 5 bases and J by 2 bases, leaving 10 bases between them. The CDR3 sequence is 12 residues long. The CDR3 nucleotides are TGCAGCGTTAGAGGCGGGACCTACGAGCAGTACTTC. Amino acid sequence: CSVRGGTYEQYF.

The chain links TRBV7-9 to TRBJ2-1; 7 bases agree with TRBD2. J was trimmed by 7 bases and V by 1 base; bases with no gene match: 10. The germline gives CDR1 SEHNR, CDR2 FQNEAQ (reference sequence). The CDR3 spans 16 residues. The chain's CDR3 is CASSLGLAERWNEQFF. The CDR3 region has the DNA TGTGCCAGCAGCTTAGGGCTAGCGGAGAGATGGAATGAGCAGTTCTTC.

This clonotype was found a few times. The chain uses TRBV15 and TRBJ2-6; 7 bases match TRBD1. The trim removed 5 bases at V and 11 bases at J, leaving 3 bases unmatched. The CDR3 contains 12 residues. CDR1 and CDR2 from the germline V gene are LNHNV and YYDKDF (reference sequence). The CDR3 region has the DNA TGTGCCACCAGCGACAGGGTCGACGTCCTGACTTTC. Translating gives CATSDRVDVLTF.

CDR3 region: CSVTSGRSGGELFF. CDR3 DNA sequence: TGCAGCGTGACTAGCGGGAGGTCAGGCGGGGAGCTGTTTTTT. This chain connects TRBV29-1 to TRBJ2-2, with 13 positions matching TRBD2. In germline, CDR1 is SQVTM, CDR2 ANQGSEA. Unmatched junction bases numbered 5, after V lost 6 bases and J lost 7 bases. The CDR3 has 14 amino acids.

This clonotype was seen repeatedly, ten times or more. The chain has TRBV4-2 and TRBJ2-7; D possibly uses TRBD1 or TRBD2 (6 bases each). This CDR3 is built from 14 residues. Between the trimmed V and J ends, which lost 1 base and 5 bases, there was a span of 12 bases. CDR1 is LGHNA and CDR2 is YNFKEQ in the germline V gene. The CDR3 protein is CASSQVGGSDEQYF. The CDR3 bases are TGTGCCAGCAGCCAAGTAGGGGGGAGTGACGAGCAGTACTTC.

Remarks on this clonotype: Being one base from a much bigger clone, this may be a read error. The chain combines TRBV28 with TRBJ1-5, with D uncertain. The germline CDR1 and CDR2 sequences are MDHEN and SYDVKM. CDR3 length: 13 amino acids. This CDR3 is CASSLLRGQPQNF. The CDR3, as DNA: TGTGCCAGCAGTTTACTCAGAGGTCAGCCCCAGAATTTT. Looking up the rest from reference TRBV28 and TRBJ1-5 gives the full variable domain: DVKVTQSSRYLVKRTGEKVFLECVQDMDHENMFWYRQDPGLGLRLIYFSYDVKMKEKGDIPEGYSVSREKKERFSLILESASTNQTSMYLCASSLLRGQPQNFGDGTRLSIL.

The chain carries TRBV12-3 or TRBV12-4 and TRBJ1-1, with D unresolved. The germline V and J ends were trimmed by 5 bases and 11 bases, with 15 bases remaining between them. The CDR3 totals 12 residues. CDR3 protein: CASSPDGFCAFF. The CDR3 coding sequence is TGTGCCAGCAGTCCGGACGGTTTTTGTGCTTTCTTT.

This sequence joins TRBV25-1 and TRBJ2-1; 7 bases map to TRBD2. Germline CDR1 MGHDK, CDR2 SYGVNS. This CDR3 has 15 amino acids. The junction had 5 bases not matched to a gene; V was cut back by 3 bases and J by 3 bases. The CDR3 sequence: CASSDGGSFYNEQFF. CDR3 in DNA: TGTGCCAGCAGTGACGGCGGGAGTTTCTACAATGAGCAGTTCTTC.

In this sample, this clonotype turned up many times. Here the CDR3 DNA reads TGTGCCAGCAGCTTAAGACAGGGCACTGAAGCTTTCTTT. As protein: CASSLRQGTEAFF. The chain employs TRBV7-9 and TRBJ1-1, with 7 nucleotides matching TRBD1. Trimming took 2 bases from V and 4 from J; bases not matched to a gene: 1. The CDR3 length is 13 residues. Germline assignment: CDR1 SEHNR and CDR2 FQNEAQ (reference sequence). Supplemented by reference TRBV7-9 and TRBJ1-1, the full variable domain reads DTGVSQNPRHKITKRGQNVTFRCDPISEHNRLYWYRQTLGQGPEFLTYFQNEAQLEKSRLLSDRFSAERPKGSFSTLEIQRTEQGDSAMYLCASSLRQGTEAFFGQGTRLTVV.

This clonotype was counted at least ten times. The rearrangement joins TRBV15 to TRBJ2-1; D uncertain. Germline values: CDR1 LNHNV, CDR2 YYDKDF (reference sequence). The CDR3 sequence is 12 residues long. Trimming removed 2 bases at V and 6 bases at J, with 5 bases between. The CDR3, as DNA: TGTGCCACCAGCAGAATGGTCAATGAGCAGTTCTTC. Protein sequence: CATSRMVNEQFF. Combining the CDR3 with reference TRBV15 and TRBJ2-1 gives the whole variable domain DAMVIQNPRYQVTQFGKPVTLSCSQTLNHNVMYWYQQKSSQAPKLLFHYYDKDFNNEADTPDNFQSRRPNTSFCFLDIRSPGLGDTAMYLCATSRMVNEQFFGPGTRLTVL.

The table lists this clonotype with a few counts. The chain's CDR3 is CASSFGQGYGEKLFF. Written as DNA, the CDR3 is TGTGCCAGCAGCTTCGGACAGGGTTACGGTGAAAAACTGTTTTTT. The rearrangement links TRBV7-2 to TRBJ1-4; TRBD1 agrees at 8 bases. V was pared by 3 bases and J by 7 bases, with 7 bases of the junction left unmatched. The CDR3 is 15 amino acids. Germline CDR1 is SGHTA and CDR2 is FQGNSA.

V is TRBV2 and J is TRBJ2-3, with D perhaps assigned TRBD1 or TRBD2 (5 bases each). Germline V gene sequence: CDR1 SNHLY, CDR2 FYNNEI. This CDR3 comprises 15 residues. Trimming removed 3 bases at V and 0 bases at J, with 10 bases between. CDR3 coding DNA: TGTGCCAGCAGTGAGGGGGAGACTAGCACAGATACGCAGTATTTT. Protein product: CASSEGETSTDTQYF.

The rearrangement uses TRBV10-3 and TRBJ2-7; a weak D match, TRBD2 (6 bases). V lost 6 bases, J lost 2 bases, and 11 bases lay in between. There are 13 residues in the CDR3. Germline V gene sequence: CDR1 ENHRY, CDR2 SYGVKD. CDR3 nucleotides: TGTGCCATCAGCGGGGGTCCGGCCTACGAGCAGTACTTC. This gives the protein CAISGGPAYEQYF.

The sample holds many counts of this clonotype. This chain's CDR3 is CASSLGANVLTF. In DNA form, the CDR3 reads TGTGCCAGCAGTTTAGGGGCCAACGTCCTGACTTTC. The chain employs TRBV12-3 or TRBV12-4 and TRBJ2-6; D ambiguous. The CDR3 is 12 residues long. Trimming removed 1 base from V and 5 bases from J, with 0 bases in between.

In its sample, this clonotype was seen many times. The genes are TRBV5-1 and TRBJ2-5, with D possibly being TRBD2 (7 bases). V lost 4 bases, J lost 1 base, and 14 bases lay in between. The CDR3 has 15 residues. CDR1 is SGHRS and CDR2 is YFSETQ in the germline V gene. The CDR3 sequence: CASSRLGGAQETQYF. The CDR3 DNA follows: TGCGCCAGCAGCCGATTAGGGGGGGCCCAAGAGACCCAGTACTTC.

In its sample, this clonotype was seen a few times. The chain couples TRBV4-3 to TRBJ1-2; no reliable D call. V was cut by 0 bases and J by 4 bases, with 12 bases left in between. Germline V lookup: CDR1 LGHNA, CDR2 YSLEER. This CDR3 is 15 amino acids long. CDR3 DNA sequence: TGCGCCAGCAGCCAAGATCTGGACGGACTCTATGGCTACACCTTC. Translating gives CASSQDLDGLYGYTF.